A selection of T cell receptor beta chains follows, all from one sample in a study of OX40 agonist ivuxolimab in advanced cancers. TCRdb's table, derived via immunoSEQ multiplex PCR, lists solely in-frame clones and lacks some. The repertoire holds 55,000 to 80,000 clones, with roughly 80% as singletons. The input for sequencing was CD4+ or CD8+ T cells sorted from blood, taken in a trial of the OX40 agonist ivuxolimab. The receptors were sampled from an adult with an advanced solid tumor such as melanoma, head and neck, liver or kidney cancer. Both conserved end residues are part of each CDR3. A D gene is named only where the DNA matches it firmly. Clone size is stated in some rows and not others, as once, few, many or a class when expanded.

D gene,J gene,clone size,V gene,CDR3 protein,CDR3 DNA
-,TRBJ1-5,-,TRBV13,CASSFREGPQHF,TGTGCCAGCAGCTTTAGGGAGGGGCCCCAGCATTTT
TRBD2,TRBJ2-1,-,TRBV7-9,CASSSYSGRGEFF,TGTGCCAGCAGTTCTTATAGCGGGAGGGGAGAGTTCTTC
-,TRBJ1-1,-,TRBV6-1,CASSEAFF,TGTGCCAGCAGTGAAGCTTTCTTT
-,TRBJ1-2,-,TRBV4-1,CASSQNTVPGYGYTF,TGCGCCAGCAGCCAGAACACCGTCCCAGGCTATGGCTACACCTTC
TRBD1,TRBJ2-7,-,TRBV6-5,CASGVGTAHDEQYF,TGTGCCAGCGGGGTTGGGACAGCCCACGACGAGCAGTACTTC
-,TRBJ1-2,-,TRBV5-1,CASSWARGSPSLGGYTF,TGCGCCAGCAGCTGGGCCCGCGGCAGTCCTTCACTTGGTGGCTACACCTTC
TRBD2,TRBJ2-5,-,TRBV4-2,CASSQETSGGAGETQYF,TGTGCCAGCAGCCAAGAGACTAGCGGGGGGGCTGGGGAGACCCAGTACTTC
-,TRBJ2-7,-,TRBV10-1,CASRGKGQDYEQYF,TGCGCCAGCAGGGGGAAGGGGCAGGACTACGAGCAGTACTTC
-,TRBJ2-7,-,TRBV6-6,CASSTPRQPSSYEQYF,TGTGCCAGCAGTACTCCTAGACAGCCGAGCTCCTACGAGCAGTACTTC
-,TRBJ2-2,-,TRBV7-2,CASSVYGGELFF,TGTGCCAGCAGCGTCTATGGGGGGGAGCTGTTTTTT
TRBD1,TRBJ2-5,-,TRBV19,CASTRSGGRETQYF,TGTGCCAGTACCAGGTCAGGGGGTAGAGAGACCCAGTACTTC
-,TRBJ2-2,few,TRBV15,CATSRVLGQPTGELFF,TGTGCCACCAGCAGAGTCCTTGGGCAGCCCACCGGGGAGCTGTTTTTT
-,TRBJ1-1,-,TRBV6-5,CASSYSTLNTEAFF,TGTGCCAGCAGTTACTCGACCCTTAACACTGAAGCTTTCTTT
-,TRBJ2-2,-,TRBV6-5,CASSSRTGELFF,TGTGCCAGCAGCTCTCGGACCGGGGAGCTGTTTTTT
TRBD2,TRBJ2-5,-,TRBV10-2,CASSPGGGETQYF,TGCGCCAGCAGCCCGGGGGGAGGGGAGACCCAGTACTTC
-,TRBJ2-7,-,TRBV7-2,CASGRTDSYEQYF,TGTGCCAGCGGGCGGACGGATTCCTACGAGCAGTACTTC
-,TRBJ2-7,-,TRBV7-8,CASSPRFYYEQYF,TGTGCCAGCAGCCCCAGATTTTACTACGAGCAGTACTTC
-,TRBJ2-4,-,TRBV2,CASSLTEYAKNIQYF,TGTGCCAGCAGTCTGACAGAATATGCCAAAAACATTCAGTACTTC
TRBD2,TRBJ2-3,-,TRBV29-1,CSVERREGGDTQYF,TGCAGCGTTGAGAGGCGGGAGGGGGGAGATACGCAGTATTTT
-,TRBJ2-3,-,TRBV10-1,CASSESRLARDTQYF,TGCGCCAGCAGTGAGTCGCGGCTAGCCAGAGATACGCAGTATTTT
-,TRBJ1-1,-,TRBV9,CASSPRGGSTEAFF,TGTGCCAGCAGCCCCAGAGGAGGGTCCACTGAAGCTTTCTTT
TRBD2,TRBJ2-1,-,TRBV7-2,CASSLGGGLIEQFF,TGTGCCAGCAGCTTAGGGGGAGGGCTAATTGAGCAGTTCTTC
TRBD1,TRBJ1-2,-,TRBV6-1,CASRQTGDGGYTF,TGTGCCAGCAGACAGACAGGGGATGGAGGCTACACCTTC
-,TRBJ2-7,-,TRBV12-1,CASSFCYPPGSYEQYF,TGTGCCAGCAGCTTTTGTTACCCCCCTGGATCCTACGAGCAGTACTTC
-,TRBJ2-2,-,TRBV18,CASSRELIATGELFF,TGTGCCAGCTCTCGAGAACTTATAGCCACCGGGGAGCTGTTTTTT
-,TRBJ1-3,-,TRBV29-1,CSVEMVSGGNTIYF,TGCAGCGTTGAGATGGTCTCGGGGGGAAACACCATATATTTT
-,TRBJ2-1,-,TRBV27,CAIAQKGAEVFNEQFF,TGTGCCATCGCTCAAAAGGGAGCGGAGGTTTTTAATGAGCAGTTCTTC
TRBD1,TRBJ1-2,-,TRBV18,CASSPDRAYGYTF,TGTGCCAGCTCACCCGACAGGGCCTATGGCTACACCTTC
-,TRBJ1-5,-,TRBV7-2,CASSLGPYQPQHF,TGTGCCAGCAGCCTCGGGCCCTATCAGCCCCAGCATTTT
-,TRBJ2-7,-,TRBV7-9,CASSLGREAYEQYF,TGTGCCAGCAGCTTAGGGAGGGAGGCCTACGAGCAGTACTTC
-,TRBJ2-7,-,TRBV7-3,CASSISGYEQYF,TGTGCCAGCAGCATCTCAGGCTACGAGCAGTACTTC
-,TRBJ1-3,-,TRBV7-6,CASSQDRSGNTIYF,TGTGCCAGCAGTCAGGACCGCTCTGGAAACACCATATATTTT
-,TRBJ2-7,-,TRBV6-5,CASSYRGSNGYEQYF,TGTGCCAGCAGTTACAGAGGGTCGAACGGCTACGAGCAGTACTTC
TRBD1,TRBJ1-2,once,TRBV6-5,CASSSGGKGYGYTF,TGTGCCAGCAGTTCAGGGGGCAAGGGCTATGGCTACACCTTC
-,TRBJ2-1,-,TRBV7-2,CASSVTGTGVGNEQFF,TGTGCCAGCAGCGTTACCGGGACGGGCGTCGGAAATGAGCAGTTCTTC
-,TRBJ1-3,few,TRBV6-5,CASSPGASGNTIYF,TGTGCCAGCAGTCCCGGGGCCTCTGGAAACACCATATATTTT
TRBD1,TRBJ2-7,-,TRBV10-3,CAISGRTGGGYEQYF,TGTGCCATCAGTGGGAGGACAGGGGGCGGCTACGAGCAGTACTTC
-,TRBJ2-2,-,TRBV4-3,CASSQEGRNTGELFF,TGCGCCAGCAGCCAAGAAGGCAGGAACACCGGGGAGCTGTTTTTT
-,TRBJ2-5,-,TRBV4-1,CASSLTSFGRSTKETQYF,TGCGCCAGCAGCCTTACTTCCTTCGGAAGAAGCACTAAAGAGACCCAGTACTTC
-,TRBJ1-3,-,TRBV13,CASSLVLDNPGGNTIYF,TGTGCCAGCAGCTTAGTCTTAGACAATCCGGGGGGAAACACCATATATTTT
-,TRBJ1-4,-,TRBV7-2,CASSSRAYSDEKLFF,TGTGCCAGCAGTTCTAGAGCGTACTCCGATGAAAAACTGTTTTTT
-,TRBJ2-2,-,TRBV7-8,CASSSFSGGELFF,TGTGCCAGCAGCTCCTTTTCTGGGGGGGAGCTGTTTTTT
TRBD2,TRBJ2-1,-,TRBV6-5,CASRRLAGGLGEQFF,TGTGCCAGCAGGAGACTAGCGGGGGGCCTGGGGGAGCAGTTCTTC
-,TRBJ1-3,-,TRBV7-2,CASSLKGSSGNTIYF,TGTGCCAGCAGCTTAAAGGGCAGCTCTGGAAACACCATATATTTT
-,TRBJ2-7,-,TRBV5-4,CASSFSLLEVSYEQYF,TGTGCCAGCAGCTTTTCTCTGTTGGAGGTCTCCTACGAGCAGTACTTC
-,TRBJ1-2,-,TRBV6-5,CASSYSSKGSNYGYTF,TGTGCCAGCAGTTACTCGAGTAAGGGATCTAACTATGGCTACACCTTC